This T cell receptor (beta chain) was profiled in a study of cytomegalovirus exposure and HLA in healthy donors. The overall study: Most genotyped donors, 75% to 85% of about 360, had Caucasian-associated genetic ancestry. Whole-study findings and limits: Sequencing had likely introduced a cluster of highly shared sequence variants as an artifact.

Per germline, CDR1 LGHNA and CDR2 YNFKEQ. The CDR3 sequence is 16 residues long. Trimming took off 4 bases at V and 1 base at J, with 14 bases between the two ends. A multiplex PCR was run with 60 Vbeta primers and 13 Jbeta primers. The table came from immunoSEQ multiplex PCR; TCRdb's copy has only in-frame clones and leaves some out. The repertoire has around 130,000 clones, nearly 85% of them found once; the top ten carry roughly 1.2%. A single count supports this clone. No antigen is known for it. Sequenced: PBMCs. This sequence originates from a boy aged 10-17 years in good health and CMV-seronegative. V usage is TRBV4-2 and J usage is TRBJ2-1, with D unclear. Here the CDR3 DNA reads TGTGCCAGCAGCCTCGCACTGGGCGAGTCCTACAATGAGCAGTTCTTC. Translated, it gives CASSLALGESYNEQFF.